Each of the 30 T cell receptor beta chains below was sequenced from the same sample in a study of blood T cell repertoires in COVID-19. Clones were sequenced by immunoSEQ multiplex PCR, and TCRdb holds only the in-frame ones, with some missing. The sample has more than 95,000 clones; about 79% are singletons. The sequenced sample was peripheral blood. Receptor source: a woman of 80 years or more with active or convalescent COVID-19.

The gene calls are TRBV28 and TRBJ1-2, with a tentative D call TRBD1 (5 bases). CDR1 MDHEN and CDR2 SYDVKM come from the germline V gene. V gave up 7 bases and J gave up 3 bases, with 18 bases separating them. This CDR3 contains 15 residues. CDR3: CASNLEGRTHYGYTF. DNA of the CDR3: TGTGCCAGCAACTTGGAGGGACGGACCCACTATGGCTACACCTTC.

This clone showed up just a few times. The CDR3 reads CAWELGGNSPLHF. The CDR3, as DNA: TGTGCCTGGGAACTCGGGGGTAATTCACCCCTCCACTTT. The chain carries TRBV30 and TRBJ1-6; maybe TRBD1 (5 bases). This CDR3 region has 13 residues. Trimming took 5 bases from V and 6 from J, leaving 11 bases between them. From germline, CDR1 is GTSNPN and CDR2 SVGIG (reference sequence).

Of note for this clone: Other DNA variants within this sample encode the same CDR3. Here the CDR3 reads CASSVGGSYNEQFF. DNA for the CDR3: TGTGCCAGCAGCGTCGGGGGGTCCTACAATGAGCAGTTCTTC. V and J are TRBV9 and TRBJ2-1; TRBD2 aligns across 7 bases. V was pared by 2 bases and J by 1 base, with 0 bases of the junction left unmatched. The CDR3 contains 14 residues. Germline CDR1 and CDR2: SGDLS and YYNGEE. The whole variable domain, filled in from reference TRBV9 and TRBJ2-1, reads DSGVTQTPKHLITATGQRVTLRCSPRSGDLSVYWYQQSLDQGLQFLIQYYNGEERAKGNILERFSAQQFPDLHSELNLSSLELGDSALYFCASSVGGSYNEQFFGPGTRLTVL.

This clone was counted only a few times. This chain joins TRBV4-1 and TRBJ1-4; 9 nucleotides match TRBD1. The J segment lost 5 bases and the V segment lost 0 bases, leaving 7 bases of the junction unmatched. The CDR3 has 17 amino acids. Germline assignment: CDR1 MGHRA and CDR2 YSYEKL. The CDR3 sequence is CASSQDSPGQGNEKLFF. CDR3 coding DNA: TGCGCCAGCAGCCAAGATTCACCGGGACAGGGCAATGAAAAACTGTTTTTT.

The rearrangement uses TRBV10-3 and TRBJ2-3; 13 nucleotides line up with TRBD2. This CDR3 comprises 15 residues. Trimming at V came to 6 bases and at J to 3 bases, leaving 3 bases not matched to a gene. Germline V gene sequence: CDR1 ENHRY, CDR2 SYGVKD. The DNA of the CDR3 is TGTGCCATCAGACTAGCGGGAGGGCCGACAGATACGCAGTATTTT. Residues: CAIRLAGGPTDTQYF.

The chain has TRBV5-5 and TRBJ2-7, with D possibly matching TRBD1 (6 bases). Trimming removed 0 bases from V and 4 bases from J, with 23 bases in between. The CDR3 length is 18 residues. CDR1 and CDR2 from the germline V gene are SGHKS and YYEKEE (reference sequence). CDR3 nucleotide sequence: TGTGCCAGCAGCTTGGCACAGGGCCCCACCACGGAGCTTTACGAGCAGTACTTC. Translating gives CASSLAQGPTTELYEQYF.

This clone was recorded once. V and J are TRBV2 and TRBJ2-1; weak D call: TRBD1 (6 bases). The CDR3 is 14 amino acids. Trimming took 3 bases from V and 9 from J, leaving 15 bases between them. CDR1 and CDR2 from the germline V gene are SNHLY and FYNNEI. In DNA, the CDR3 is TGTGCCAGCAGTGACAGGGGAGCCTCCAGTGAGCAGTTCTTC. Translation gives CASSDRGASSEQFF.

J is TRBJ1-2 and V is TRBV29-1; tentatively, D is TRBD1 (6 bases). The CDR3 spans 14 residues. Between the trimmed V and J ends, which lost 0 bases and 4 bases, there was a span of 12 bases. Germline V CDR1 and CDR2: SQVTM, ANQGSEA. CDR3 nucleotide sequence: TGCAGCGTTGAAGAGACCGGGACAACCTATGGCTACACCTTC. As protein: CSVEETGTTYGYTF.

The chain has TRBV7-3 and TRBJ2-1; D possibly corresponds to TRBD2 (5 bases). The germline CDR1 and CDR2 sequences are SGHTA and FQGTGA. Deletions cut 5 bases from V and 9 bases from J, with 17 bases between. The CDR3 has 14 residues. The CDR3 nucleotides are TGTGCCAGCAGCCCCAACGGACTTCTCGGTGAGCAGTTCTTC. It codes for CASSPNGLLGEQFF. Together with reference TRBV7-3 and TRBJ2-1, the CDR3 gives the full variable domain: GAGVSQTPSNKVTEKGKYVELRCDPISGHTALYWYRQSLGQGPEFLIYFQGTGAADDSGLPNDRFFAVRPEGSVSTLKIQRTERGDSAVYLCASSPNGLLGEQFFGPGTRLTVL.

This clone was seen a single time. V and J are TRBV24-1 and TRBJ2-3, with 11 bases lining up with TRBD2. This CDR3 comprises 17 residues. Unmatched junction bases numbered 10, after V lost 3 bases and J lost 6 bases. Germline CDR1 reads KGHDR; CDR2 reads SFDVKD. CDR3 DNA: TGTGCCACCAGTGATGGTATAGCGGGAGGGTTCGGGGATACGCAGTATTTT. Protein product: CATSDGIAGGFGDTQYF.

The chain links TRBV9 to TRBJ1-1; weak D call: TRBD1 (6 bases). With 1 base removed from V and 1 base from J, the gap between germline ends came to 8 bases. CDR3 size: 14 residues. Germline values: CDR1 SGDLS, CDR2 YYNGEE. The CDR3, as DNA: TGTGCCAGCAGCGTATCGGGACAGAACACTGAAGCTTTCTTT. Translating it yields CASSVSGQNTEAFF.

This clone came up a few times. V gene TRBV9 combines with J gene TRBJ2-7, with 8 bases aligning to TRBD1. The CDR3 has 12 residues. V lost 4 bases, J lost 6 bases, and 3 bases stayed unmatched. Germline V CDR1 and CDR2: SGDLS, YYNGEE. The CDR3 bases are TGTGCCAGCAGCCCTGGACAGGGCGAGCAGTACTTC. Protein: CASSPGQGEQYF.

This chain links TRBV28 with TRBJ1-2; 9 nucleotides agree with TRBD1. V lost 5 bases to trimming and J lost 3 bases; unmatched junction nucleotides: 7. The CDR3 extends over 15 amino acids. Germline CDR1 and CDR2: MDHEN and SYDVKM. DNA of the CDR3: TGTGCCAGCAGTCCAGGGACAGGGTGGGACTATGGCTACACCTTC. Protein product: CASSPGTGWDYGYTF.

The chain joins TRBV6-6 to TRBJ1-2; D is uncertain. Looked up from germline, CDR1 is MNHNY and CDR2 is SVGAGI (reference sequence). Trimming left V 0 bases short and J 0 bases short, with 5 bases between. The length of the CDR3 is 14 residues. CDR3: CASSYSSSNYGYTF. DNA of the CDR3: TGTGCCAGCAGTTACTCGAGCTCTAACTATGGCTACACCTTC.

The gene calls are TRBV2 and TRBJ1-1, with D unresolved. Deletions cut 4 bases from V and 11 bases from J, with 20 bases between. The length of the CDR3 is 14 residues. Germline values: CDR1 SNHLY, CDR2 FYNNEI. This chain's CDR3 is CASSVAQARERAFF. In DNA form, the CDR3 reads TGTGCCAGCAGTGTAGCCCAGGCCCGAGAGCGGGCTTTCTTT. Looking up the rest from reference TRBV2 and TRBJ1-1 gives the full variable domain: EPEVTQTPSHQVTQMGQEVILRCVPISNHLYFYWYRQILGQKVEFLVSFYNNEISEKSEIFDDQFSVERPDGSNFTLKIRSTKLEDSAMYFCASSVAQARERAFFGQGTRLTVV.

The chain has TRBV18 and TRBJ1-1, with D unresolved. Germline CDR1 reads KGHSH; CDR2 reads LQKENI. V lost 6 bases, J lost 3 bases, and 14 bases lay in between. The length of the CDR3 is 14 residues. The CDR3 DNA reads TGTGCCAGCTCTCCCGGGGTGAGTTACACTGAAGCTTTCTTT. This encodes CASSPGVSYTEAFF. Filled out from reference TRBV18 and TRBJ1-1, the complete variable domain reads NAGVMQNPRHLVRRRGQEARLRCSPMKGHSHVYWYRQLPEEGLKFMVYLQKENIIDESGMPKERFSAEFPKEGPSILRIQQVVRGDSAAYFCASSPGVSYTEAFFGQGTRLTVV.

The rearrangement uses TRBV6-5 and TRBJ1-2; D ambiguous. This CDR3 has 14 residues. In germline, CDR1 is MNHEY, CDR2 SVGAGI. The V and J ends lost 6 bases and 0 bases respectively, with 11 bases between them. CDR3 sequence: CASSSKGANYGYTF. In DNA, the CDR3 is TGTGCCAGCAGCTCAAAAGGAGCTAACTATGGCTACACCTTC.

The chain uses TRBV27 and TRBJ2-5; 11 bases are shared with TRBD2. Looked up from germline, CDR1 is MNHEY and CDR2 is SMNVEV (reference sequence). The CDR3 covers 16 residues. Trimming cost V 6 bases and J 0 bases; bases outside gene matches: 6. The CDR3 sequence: CASRRMTSGDQETQYF. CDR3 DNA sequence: TGTGCCAGCAGGAGGATGACTAGCGGGGACCAAGAGACCCAGTACTTC.

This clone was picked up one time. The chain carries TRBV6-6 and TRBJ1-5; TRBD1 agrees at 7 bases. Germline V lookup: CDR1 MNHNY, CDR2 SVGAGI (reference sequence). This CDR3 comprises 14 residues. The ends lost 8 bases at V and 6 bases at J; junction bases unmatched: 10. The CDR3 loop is CASRLTGYAQPQHF. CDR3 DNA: TGTGCCAGCCGACTGACAGGGTACGCTCAGCCCCAGCATTTT.

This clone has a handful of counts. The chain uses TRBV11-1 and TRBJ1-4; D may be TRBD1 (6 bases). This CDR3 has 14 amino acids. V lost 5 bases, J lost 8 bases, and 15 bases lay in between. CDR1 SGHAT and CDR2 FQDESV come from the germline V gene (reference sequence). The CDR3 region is CASSHDGQGEKLFF. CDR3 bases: TGTGCCAGCAGCCACGACGGCCAGGGGGAAAAACTGTTTTTT.

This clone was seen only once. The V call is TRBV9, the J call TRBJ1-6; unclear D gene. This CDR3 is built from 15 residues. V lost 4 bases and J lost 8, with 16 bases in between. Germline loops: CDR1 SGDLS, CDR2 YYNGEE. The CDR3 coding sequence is TGTGCCAGCAGCTTTCACTTCTCCCCGGATTCACCCCTCCACTTT. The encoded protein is CASSFHFSPDSPLHF. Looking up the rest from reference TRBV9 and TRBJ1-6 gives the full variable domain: DSGVTQTPKHLITATGQRVTLRCSPRSGDLSVYWYQQSLDQGLQFLIQYYNGEERAKGNILERFSAQQFPDLHSELNLSSLELGDSALYFCASSFHFSPDSPLHFGNGTRLTVT.

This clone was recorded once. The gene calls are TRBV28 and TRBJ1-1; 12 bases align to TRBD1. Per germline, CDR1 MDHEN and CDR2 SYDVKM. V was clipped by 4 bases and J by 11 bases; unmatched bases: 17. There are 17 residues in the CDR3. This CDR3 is CASSSIGTGGGKQTAFF. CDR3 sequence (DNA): TGTGCCAGCAGTTCGATAGGGACAGGGGGCGGCAAACAGACCGCTTTCTTT.

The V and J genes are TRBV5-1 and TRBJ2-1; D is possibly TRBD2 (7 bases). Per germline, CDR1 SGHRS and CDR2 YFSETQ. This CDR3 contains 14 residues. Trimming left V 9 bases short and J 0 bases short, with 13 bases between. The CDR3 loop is CATGGGGSYNEQFF. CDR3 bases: TGCGCCACCGGAGGGGGGGGCTCCTACAATGAGCAGTTCTTC. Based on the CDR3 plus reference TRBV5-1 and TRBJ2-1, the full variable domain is KAGVTQTPRYLIKTRGQQVTLSCSPISGHRSVSWYQQTPGQGLQFLFEYFSETQRNKGNFPGRFSGRQFSNSRSEMNVSTLELGDSALYLCATGGGGSYNEQFFGPGTRLTVL.

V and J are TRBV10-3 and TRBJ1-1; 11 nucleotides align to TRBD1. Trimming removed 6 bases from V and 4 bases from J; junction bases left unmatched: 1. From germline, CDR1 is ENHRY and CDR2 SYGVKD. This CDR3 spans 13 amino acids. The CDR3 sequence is CAIRGTGGTEAFF. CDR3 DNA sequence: TGTGCCATCAGAGGGACAGGGGGCACTGAAGCTTTCTTT.

This chain's CDR3 is CASSLTPPSQFF. The DNA for the CDR3 is TGCGCCAGCAGCTTGACTCCTCCCTCTCAGTTCTTC. This chain connects TRBV5-1 to TRBJ2-1, with D hard to call. V was pared by 1 base and J by 13 bases, with 12 bases between. The germline V gene encodes CDR1 SGHRS and CDR2 YFSETQ. The CDR3 consists of 12 residues.

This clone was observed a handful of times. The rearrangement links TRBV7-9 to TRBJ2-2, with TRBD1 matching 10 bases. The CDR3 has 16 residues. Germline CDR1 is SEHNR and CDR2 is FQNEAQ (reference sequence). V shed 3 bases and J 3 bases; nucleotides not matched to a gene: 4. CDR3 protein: CASSFRDRGDTGELFF. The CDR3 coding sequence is TGTGCCAGCAGCTTCCGGGACAGGGGAGACACCGGGGAGCTGTTTTTT.

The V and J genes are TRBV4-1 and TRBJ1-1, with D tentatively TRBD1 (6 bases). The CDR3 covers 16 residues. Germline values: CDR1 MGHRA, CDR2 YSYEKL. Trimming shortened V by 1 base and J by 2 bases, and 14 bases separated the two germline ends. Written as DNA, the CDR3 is TGCGCCAGCAGCCAAGCATCGGCAGGGGTAAACACTGAAGCTTTCTTT. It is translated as CASSQASAGVNTEAFF.

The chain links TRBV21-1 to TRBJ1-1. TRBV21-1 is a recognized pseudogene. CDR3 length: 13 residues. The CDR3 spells CASNGGRETEAFF. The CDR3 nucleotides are TGTGCCAGCAATGGGGGGAGGGAGACTGAAGCTTTCTTT.

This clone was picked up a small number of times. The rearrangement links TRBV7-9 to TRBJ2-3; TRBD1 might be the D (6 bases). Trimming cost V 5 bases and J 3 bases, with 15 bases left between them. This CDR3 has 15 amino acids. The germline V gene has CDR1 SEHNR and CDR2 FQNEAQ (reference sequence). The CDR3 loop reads CASSGNRVRTDTQYF. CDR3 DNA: TGTGCCAGCAGCGGAAACAGGGTGCGAACAGATACGCAGTATTTT.

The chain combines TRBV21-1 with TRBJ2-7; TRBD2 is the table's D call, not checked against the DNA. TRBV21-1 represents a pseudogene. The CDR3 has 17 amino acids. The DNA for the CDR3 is TGTGCCAGCAGCTGCGGGGAGGTAGCGGGGTGGTCCTACGAGCAGTACTTC. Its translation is CASSCGEVAGWSYEQYF.